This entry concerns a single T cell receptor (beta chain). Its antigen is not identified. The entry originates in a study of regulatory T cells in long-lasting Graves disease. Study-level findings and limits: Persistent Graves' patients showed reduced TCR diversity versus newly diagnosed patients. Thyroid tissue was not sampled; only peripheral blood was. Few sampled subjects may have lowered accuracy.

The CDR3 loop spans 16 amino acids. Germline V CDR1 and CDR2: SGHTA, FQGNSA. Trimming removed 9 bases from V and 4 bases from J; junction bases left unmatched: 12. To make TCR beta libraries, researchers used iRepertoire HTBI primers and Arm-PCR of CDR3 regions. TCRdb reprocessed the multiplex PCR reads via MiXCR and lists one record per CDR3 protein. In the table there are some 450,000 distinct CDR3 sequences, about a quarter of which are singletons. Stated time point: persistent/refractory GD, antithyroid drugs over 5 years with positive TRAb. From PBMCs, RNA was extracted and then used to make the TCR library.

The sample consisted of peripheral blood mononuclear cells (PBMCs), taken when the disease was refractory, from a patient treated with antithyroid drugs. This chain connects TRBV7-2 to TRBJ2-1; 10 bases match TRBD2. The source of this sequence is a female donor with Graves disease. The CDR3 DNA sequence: TGTGCCAGTCGGGGAGCTGATAGCGGGAGGTACAATGAGCAGTTCTTC. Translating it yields CASRGADSGRYNEQFF.